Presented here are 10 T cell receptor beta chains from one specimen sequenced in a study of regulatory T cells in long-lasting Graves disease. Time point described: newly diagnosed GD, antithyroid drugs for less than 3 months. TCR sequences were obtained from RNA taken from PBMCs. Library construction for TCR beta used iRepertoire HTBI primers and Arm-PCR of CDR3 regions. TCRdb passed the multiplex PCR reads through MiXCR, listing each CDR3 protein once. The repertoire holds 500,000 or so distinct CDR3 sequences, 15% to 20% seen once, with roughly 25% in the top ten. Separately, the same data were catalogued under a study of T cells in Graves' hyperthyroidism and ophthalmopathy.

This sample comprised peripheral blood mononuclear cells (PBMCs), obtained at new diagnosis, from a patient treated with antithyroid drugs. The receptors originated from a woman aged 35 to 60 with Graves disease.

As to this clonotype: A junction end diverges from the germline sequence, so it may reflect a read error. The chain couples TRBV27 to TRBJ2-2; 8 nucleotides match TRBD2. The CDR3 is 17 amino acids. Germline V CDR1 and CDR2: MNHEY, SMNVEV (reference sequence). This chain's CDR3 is CASRQDPLAANIGELFF. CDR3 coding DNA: TGTGCCAGCAGACAAGACCCACTAGCGGCCAACATCGGGGAGCTGTTTTTT.

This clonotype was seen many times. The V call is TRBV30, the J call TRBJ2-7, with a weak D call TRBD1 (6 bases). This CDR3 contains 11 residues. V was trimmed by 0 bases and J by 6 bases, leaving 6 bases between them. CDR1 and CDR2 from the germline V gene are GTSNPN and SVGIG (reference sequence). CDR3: CAWSVGAEQYF. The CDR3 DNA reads TGTGCCTGGAGTGTGGGGGCCGAGCAGTACTTC.

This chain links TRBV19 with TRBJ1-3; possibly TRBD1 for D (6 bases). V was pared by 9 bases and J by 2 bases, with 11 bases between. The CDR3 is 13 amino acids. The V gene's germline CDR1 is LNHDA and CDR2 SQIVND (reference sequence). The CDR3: CASPGHPGNTIYF. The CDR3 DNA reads TGTGCCAGCCCGGGACATCCTGGAAACACCATATATTTT.

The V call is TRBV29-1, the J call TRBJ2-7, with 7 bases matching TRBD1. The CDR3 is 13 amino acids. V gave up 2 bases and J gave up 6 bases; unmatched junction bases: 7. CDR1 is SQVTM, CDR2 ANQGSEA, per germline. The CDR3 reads CSVETGVTFEQYF. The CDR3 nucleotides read TGCAGCGTTGAAACAGGGGTGACGTTCGAGCAGTACTTC.

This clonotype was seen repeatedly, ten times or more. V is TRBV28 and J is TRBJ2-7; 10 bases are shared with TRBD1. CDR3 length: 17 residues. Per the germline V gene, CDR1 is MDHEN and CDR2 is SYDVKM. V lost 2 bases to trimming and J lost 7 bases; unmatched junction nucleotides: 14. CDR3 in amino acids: CASSLEGTGVPNWEQYF. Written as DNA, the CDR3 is TGTGCCAGCAGTTTAGAAGGGACAGGGGTCCCAAATTGGGAGCAGTACTTC.

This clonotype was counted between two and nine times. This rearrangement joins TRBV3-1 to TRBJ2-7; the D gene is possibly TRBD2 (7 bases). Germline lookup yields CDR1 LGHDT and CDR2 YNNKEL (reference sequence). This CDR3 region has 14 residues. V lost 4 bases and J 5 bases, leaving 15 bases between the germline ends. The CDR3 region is CASSRGGGSDEQYF. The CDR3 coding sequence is TGTGCCAGCAGCCGTGGGGGGGGCAGCGACGAGCAGTACTTC.

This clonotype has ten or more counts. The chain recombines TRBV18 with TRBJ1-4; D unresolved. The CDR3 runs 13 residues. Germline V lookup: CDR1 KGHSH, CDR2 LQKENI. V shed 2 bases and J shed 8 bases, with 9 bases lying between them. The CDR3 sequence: CASSPVEDEKLFF. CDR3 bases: TGTGCCAGCTCACCAGTGGAGGACGAAAAACTGTTTTTT.

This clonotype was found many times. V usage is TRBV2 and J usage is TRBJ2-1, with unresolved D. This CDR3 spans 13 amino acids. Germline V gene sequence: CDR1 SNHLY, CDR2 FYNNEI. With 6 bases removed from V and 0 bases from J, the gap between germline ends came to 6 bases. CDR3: CASRVSSYNEQFF. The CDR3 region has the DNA TGTGCCAGCAGGGTCAGCTCCTACAATGAGCAGTTCTTC.

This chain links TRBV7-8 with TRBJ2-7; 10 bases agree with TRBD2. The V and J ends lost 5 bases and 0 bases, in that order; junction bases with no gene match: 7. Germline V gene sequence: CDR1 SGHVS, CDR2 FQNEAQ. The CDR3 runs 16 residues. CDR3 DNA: TGTGCCAGCAGCCCACTTAGCGGGGGGCCCTCCTACGAGCAGTACTTC. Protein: CASSPLSGGPSYEQYF.

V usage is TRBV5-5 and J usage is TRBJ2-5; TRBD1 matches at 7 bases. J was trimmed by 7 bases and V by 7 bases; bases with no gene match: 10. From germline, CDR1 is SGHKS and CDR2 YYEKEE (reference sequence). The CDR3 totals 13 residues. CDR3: CASEGAVGGTQYF. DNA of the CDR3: TGTGCCAGCGAGGGGGCCGTAGGGGGGACCCAGTACTTC. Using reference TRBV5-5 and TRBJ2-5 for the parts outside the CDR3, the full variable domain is DAGVTQSPTHLIKTRGQQVTLRCSPISGHKSVSWYQQVLGQGPQFIFQYYEKEERGRGNFPDRFSARQFPNYSSELNVNALLLGDSALYLCASEGAVGGTQYFGPGTRLLVL.